Listed below are T cell receptor beta chains from one sample, sequenced in a study of blood T cells in healthy people across ages. TCRdb called the 5' RACE reads again in MiXCR, with one record for every CDR3 protein. The data hold roughly 720,000 distinct CDR3 sequences, with roughly 50% observed a single time. The sequenced material came from blood. The source is a man older than 75 in good health. Both conserved end residues are trimmed from each CDR3. A clone size is listed for some rows: how often the clone was seen (once, few, many), or a class if it is expanded.

j_call: TRBJ1-1
v_call: TRBV5-1
clone_size: NA
cdr3_aa: ASSFGQARTEAF

j_call: TRBJ1-5
v_call: TRBV2
clone_size: NA
cdr3_aa: ASSDRFQPQH

j_call: TRBJ2-7
v_call: TRBV20-1
clone_size: few
cdr3_aa: SAPHWGGNEQY

j_call: TRBJ2-1
v_call: TRBV20-1
clone_size: NA
cdr3_aa: SARDKGFEQF

j_call: TRBJ2-7
v_call: TRBV14
clone_size: once
cdr3_aa: ASSPQGLDSYEQY

j_call: TRBJ1-5
v_call: TRBV20-1
clone_size: NA
cdr3_aa: SAESPGIREPQH

j_call: TRBJ2-6
v_call: TRBV3-1
clone_size: NA
cdr3_aa: ASSQVPEQGFFGANVLT

j_call: TRBJ2-7
v_call: TRBV20-1
clone_size: NA
cdr3_aa: SARRGGINEQY

j_call: TRBJ1-1
v_call: TRBV6-6
clone_size: few
cdr3_aa: ASTRRVNTEAF

j_call: TRBJ1-2
v_call: TRBV6-5
clone_size: NA
cdr3_aa: ASRVPGPSRGYT

j_call: TRBJ2-7
v_call: TRBV3-1
clone_size: NA
cdr3_aa: ASSQDRAGEQY

j_call: TRBJ2-3
v_call: TRBV7-9
clone_size: few
cdr3_aa: ASSQTSGTADTQY

j_call: TRBJ2-1
v_call: TRBV29-1
clone_size: NA
cdr3_aa: SVDPLQGRGEQF

j_call: TRBJ2-7
v_call: TRBV3-1
clone_size: NA
cdr3_aa: ASSQREGLEQY

j_call: TRBJ1-6
v_call: TRBV12-3/TRBV12-4
clone_size: NA
cdr3_aa: ASMGVSNSPLH

j_call: TRBJ2-5
v_call: TRBV19
clone_size: NA
cdr3_aa: ASGALGETQY

j_call: TRBJ1-5
v_call: TRBV2
clone_size: NA
cdr3_aa: ASSQTDSNQPQH

j_call: NA
v_call: TRBV6-6
clone_size: few
cdr3_aa: ASTLTRLAGDEQY

j_call: TRBJ1-2
v_call: TRBV30
clone_size: NA
cdr3_aa: AWRGYGYT

j_call: TRBJ2-7
v_call: TRBV4-2
clone_size: NA
cdr3_aa: ASSQALAGGLFSYEQY